The 14 T cell receptor beta chains in this list originate from one sample, sequenced in a study of T cell changes during pregnancy in multiple sclerosis. TCRdb's copy holds only in-frame clones and misses some; the assay was immunoSEQ multiplex PCR. The sample records about 130,000 clones, approximately 96% being singletons. The sample was peripheral blood, taken after pregnancy. These receptor sequences come from a female donor with multiple sclerosis, enrolled in a pregnancy study.

This chain links TRBV7-3 with TRBJ2-1; D uncertain. CDR1 and CDR2 from the germline V gene are SGHTA and FQGTGA. V was cut by 0 bases and J by 1 base, with 10 bases left in between. This CDR3 is built from 16 residues. The CDR3 DNA sequence: TGTGCCAGCAGCTTAACGGCTGCCGTATCCTACAATGAGCAGTTCTTC. Its translation: CASSLTAAVSYNEQFF.

In its sample, this clone was seen once. This chain connects TRBV19 to TRBJ2-3; possibly TRBD1 for D (5 bases). CDR1 is LNHDA and CDR2 is SQIVND in the germline V gene (reference sequence). Trimming shortened V by 6 bases and J by 4 bases, and 23 bases separated the two germline ends. The CDR3 length is 17 residues. CDR3 nucleotide sequence: TGTGCCAGTAGCCCTCTCGCCGACAGAAGCTGGTCAGATACGCAGTATTTT. Protein sequence: CASSPLADRSWSDTQYF.

This clone was found a few times. This sequence joins TRBV13 and TRBJ2-1; D is unresolved. The CDR3 totals 17 residues. Germline CDR1 PRHDT, CDR2 FYEKMQ (reference sequence). V was cut by 0 bases and J by 4 bases, with 16 bases left in between. The CDR3 nucleotides read TGTGCCAGCAGCTTAGGCCCCTCTACCACGAGGTACAATGAGCAGTTCTTC. Protein sequence: CASSLGPSTTRYNEQFF.

This chain links TRBV9 with TRBJ2-1, with 13 bases identical to TRBD2. Trimming took 0 bases from V and 7 from J; bases not matched to a gene: 4. Germline lookup yields CDR1 SGDLS and CDR2 YYNGEE. The CDR3 sequence is 16 residues long. The CDR3 nucleotides are TGTGCCAGCAGCGTAGGACTAGCGGGAGGTGAGAATGAGCAGTTCTTC. Its protein is CASSVGLAGGENEQFF.

The chain employs TRBV11-2 and TRBJ1-2, with 9 positions matching TRBD1. The CDR3 sequence is 14 residues long. CDR1 is SGHAT and CDR2 is FQNNGV in the germline V gene. Trimming took 4 bases from V and 9 from J; bases not matched to a gene: 9. The DNA for the CDR3 is TGTGCCAGCAGCTGGGGGACAGGGTTGAAGAGCTACACCTTC. The encoded protein is CASSWGTGLKSYTF.

V usage is TRBV6-1 and J usage is TRBJ2-3, with D perhaps TRBD1 (6 bases). Germline V gives CDR1 MNHNS, CDR2 SASEGT. V was pared by 8 bases and J by 3 bases, with 18 bases between. The CDR3 totals 15 residues. The CDR3 nucleotides are TGTGCCAGCGCCGATACAAACCAGGGGACAGATACGCAGTATTTT. Amino acid sequence: CASADTNQGTDTQYF.

The chain combines TRBV6-1 with TRBJ2-5; 7 bases are a match to TRBD1. J lost 5 bases, V lost 4 bases, and 4 bases had no gene match. The CDR3 has 13 amino acids. Germline V gives CDR1 MNHNS, CDR2 SASEGT. In nucleotides, the CDR3 is TGTGCCAGCAGTGTAAGGGGGCAGGAGACCCAGTACTTC. This encodes CASSVRGQETQYF.

This sequence joins TRBV7-9 and TRBJ2-3; 9 positions agree with TRBD2. The J segment lost 2 bases and the V segment lost 4 bases, leaving 4 bases of the junction unmatched. Germline V gene sequence: CDR1 SEHNR, CDR2 FQNEAQ (reference sequence). The CDR3 length is 15 residues. This CDR3 is CASSWLAGPTDTQYF. In DNA, the CDR3 is TGTGCCAGCAGCTGGCTAGCGGGGCCCACAGATACGCAGTATTTT.

This rearrangement joins TRBV19 to TRBJ2-3; possibly TRBD1 for D (6 bases). The germline V and J ends were trimmed by 4 bases and 0 bases, with 11 bases remaining between them. Per the germline V gene, CDR1 is LNHDA and CDR2 is SQIVND (reference sequence). The CDR3 contains 15 residues. The CDR3 DNA reads as TGTGCCAGTAGTAGGTCAGGGGTAAGCACAGATACGCAGTATTTT. It codes for CASSRSGVSTDTQYF.

The chain has TRBV5-1 and TRBJ2-3, with 10 bases that match TRBD2. There are 13 residues in the CDR3. With V trimmed by 8 bases and J by 4 bases, 4 bases remained unmatched. Germline-derived CDR1 and CDR2 are SGHRS and YFSETQ. DNA for the CDR3: TGCGCCAGTCAACTAGCGGGATCAGATACGCAGTATTTT. Translating it yields CASQLAGSDTQYF.

V and J are TRBV6-6 and TRBJ2-3, with unresolved D. The CDR3 covers 12 residues. CDR1 and CDR2 from the germline V gene are MNHNY and SVGAGI (reference sequence). The CDR3 loop is CASSQVADTQYF. The CDR3 nucleotides read TGTGCAAGTAGTCAGGTAGCAGATACGCAGTATTTT.

The chain is built from TRBV28 and TRBJ2-7; 7 positions match TRBD2. This CDR3 region has 17 residues. Losses at the gene ends were 4 bases for V and 3 bases for J; bases not matched to a gene: 15. The germline CDR1 and CDR2 sequences are MDHEN and SYDVKM. In nucleotides, the CDR3 is TGTGCCAGCAGTTCGGAGTGGGTGGGGAGGGCCCTCTACGAGCAGTACTTC. Translated: CASSSEWVGRALYEQYF.

The chain joins TRBV4-1 to TRBJ1-1; D may be TRBD1 (5 bases). CDR3 length: 15 residues. Germline assignment: CDR1 MGHRA and CDR2 YSYEKL. Deletions cut 3 bases from V and 0 bases from J, with 11 bases between. CDR3 DNA sequence: TGCGCCAGCAGCCACCGAATGACAGTGAACACTGAAGCTTTCTTT. Translating gives CASSHRMTVNTEAFF.

On this clone: The junction and the germline gene differ at one end; a read error may be behind it. The V gene is TRBV25-1, the J gene TRBJ2-1; D is unclear. Germline CDR1 MGHDK, CDR2 SYGVNS. The CDR3 has 11 amino acids. CDR3 in DNA: TGTGCCAGCAGTATGTCCAATGAGCTGTTCTTC. As protein: CASSMSNELFF.